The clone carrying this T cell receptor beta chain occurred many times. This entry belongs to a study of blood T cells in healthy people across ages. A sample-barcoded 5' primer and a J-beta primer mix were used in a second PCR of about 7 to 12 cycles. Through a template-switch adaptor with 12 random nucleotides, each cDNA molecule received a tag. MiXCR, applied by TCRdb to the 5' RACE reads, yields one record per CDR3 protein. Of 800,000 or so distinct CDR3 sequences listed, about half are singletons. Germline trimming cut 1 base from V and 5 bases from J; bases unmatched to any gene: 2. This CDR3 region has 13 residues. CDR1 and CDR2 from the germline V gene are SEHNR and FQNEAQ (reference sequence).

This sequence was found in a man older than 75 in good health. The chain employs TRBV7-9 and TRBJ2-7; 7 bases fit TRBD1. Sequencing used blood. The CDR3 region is CASSLEGANEQYF. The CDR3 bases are TGTGCCAGCAGCTTAGAGGGGGCAAACGAGCAGTACTTC. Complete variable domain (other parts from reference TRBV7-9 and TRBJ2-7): DTGVSQNPRHKITKRGQNVTFRCDPISEHNRLYWYRQTLGQGPEFLTYFQNEAQLEKSRLLSDRFSAERPKGSFSTLEIQRTEQGDSAMYLCASSLEGANEQYFGPGTRLTVT.